These T cell receptor beta chains were read from a single sample in a study of blood T cell repertoires in COVID-19. Profiled with immunoSEQ multiplex PCR; TCRdb holds only in-frame clones, not every one. Of 150,000 to 190,000 clones in the sample, approximately 82% are singletons; the top ten hold approximately 9.7%. Specimen: peripheral blood. The receptors shown here come from a woman aged 45 to 65 with acute or convalescent COVID-19. Each CDR3 is given with its conserved first and last residue. The order of the fields is V gene, D gene, J gene, clone size, CDR3 protein, CDR3 DNA. D genes are given only for firm matches. Size is stated for part of the rows, as once, few or many counts, or as a class when the clone is expanded.

v_gene: TRBV6-1
d_gene: NA
j_gene: TRBJ1-3
abundance: NA
CDR3aa: CASSEGGSGNTIYF
CDR3nt: TGTGCCAGCAGTGAAGGAGGGTCTGGAAACACCATATATTTT

v_gene: TRBV4-2
d_gene: TRBD2
j_gene: TRBJ2-3
abundance: NA
CDR3aa: CASSQKLAGRQDTQYF
CDR3nt: TGTGCCAGCAGCCAAAAACTAGCGGGGAGGCAGGATACGCAGTATTTT

v_gene: TRBV12-2
d_gene: NA
j_gene: TRBJ2-7
abundance: NA
CDR3aa: CASRSVGQYYEQYF
CDR3nt: TGTGCAAGTCGCTCAGTTGGACAGTACTACGAGCAGTACTTC

v_gene: TRBV6-7
d_gene: TRBD1
j_gene: TRBJ1-4
abundance: NA
CDR3aa: CASSNRDRQGRDEKLFF
CDR3nt: TGTGCCAGCAGCAACCGGGACAGGCAAGGTAGGGATGAAAAACTGTTTTTT

v_gene: TRBV5-6
d_gene: TRBD2
j_gene: TRBJ2-7
abundance: NA
CDR3aa: CASSSLRGGREQYF
CDR3nt: TGTGCCAGCAGCTCCCTGCGGGGGGGCCGCGAGCAGTACTTC

v_gene: TRBV10-1
d_gene: TRBD1
j_gene: TRBJ2-7
abundance: NA
CDR3aa: CASSDGPGQGAEQYF
CDR3nt: TGCGCCAGCAGTGATGGGCCGGGACAGGGGGCCGAGCAGTACTTC

v_gene: TRBV5-1
d_gene: NA
j_gene: TRBJ1-1
abundance: few
CDR3aa: CASSYSTAMNTEAFF
CDR3nt: TGCGCCAGCAGCTACTCGACAGCTATGAACACTGAAGCTTTCTTT

v_gene: TRBV5-1
d_gene: TRBD1
j_gene: TRBJ1-4
abundance: few
CDR3aa: CASRTTGGMREKLFF
CDR3nt: TGCGCCAGCAGGACTACAGGGGGCATGCGTGAAAAACTGTTTTTT

v_gene: TRBV9
d_gene: NA
j_gene: TRBJ2-3
abundance: NA
CDR3aa: CASSSRTGTDTQYF
CDR3nt: TGTGCCAGCAGCAGCCGAACAGGGACAGATACGCAGTATTTT

v_gene: TRBV27
d_gene: NA
j_gene: TRBJ2-3
abundance: few
CDR3aa: CASKTQQSSTDTQYF
CDR3nt: TGTGCCAGCAAAACACAGCAGTCTAGCACAGATACGCAGTATTTT

v_gene: TRBV19
d_gene: NA
j_gene: TRBJ1-1
abundance: few
CDR3aa: CASSPLPRPGNTEAFF
CDR3nt: TGTGCCAGTAGCCCTCTCCCCCGTCCAGGTAACACTGAAGCTTTCTTT

v_gene: TRBV6-5
d_gene: NA
j_gene: TRBJ1-2
abundance: NA
CDR3aa: CASRDYRTANYGYTF
CDR3nt: TGTGCCAGCAGGGACTACAGGACCGCTAACTATGGCTACACCTTC

v_gene: TRBV11-2
d_gene: TRBD1
j_gene: TRBJ2-1
abundance: NA
CDR3aa: CASSFLAGTGIYNEQFF
CDR3nt: TGTGCCAGCAGCTTTCTGGCCGGGACAGGGATCTACAATGAGCAGTTCTTC

v_gene: TRBV7-9
d_gene: NA
j_gene: TRBJ2-1
abundance: NA
CDR3aa: CASSLIYNEQFF
CDR3nt: TGTGCCAGCAGCCTAATATACAATGAGCAGTTCTTC

v_gene: TRBV4-3
d_gene: NA
j_gene: TRBJ1-1
abundance: few
CDR3aa: CASRLAEKNTEAFF
CDR3nt: TGCGCCAGCCGCCTGGCAGAAAAGAACACTGAAGCTTTCTTT

v_gene: TRBV27
d_gene: TRBD1
j_gene: TRBJ2-4
abundance: NA
CDR3aa: CASGPGGPPKNIQYF
CDR3nt: TGTGCCAGCGGCCCAGGGGGACCCCCGAAAAACATTCAGTACTTC